The following is a TCR beta chain sequence with its context. These data are taken from a study of blood T cells in healthy people across ages. Germline V lookup: CDR1 SGHAT, CDR2 FQDESV (reference sequence). This CDR3 comprises 14 residues. Trimming stripped 1 base from V and 7 bases from J, with 10 bases between. The use of a sample-barcoded 5' primer and a J-beta primer mix characterized a second PCR of roughly 6 to 11 cycles. TCRdb called the 5' RACE reads again in MiXCR, with one record for every CDR3 protein. The sample lists more than 1,400,000 distinct CDR3 sequences; around 42% were seen once.

The V call is TRBV11-1, the J call TRBJ2-2, with D possibly called TRBD1 or TRBD2 (5 bases each). The TCR originated in a woman aged 18-29 years in good health. Sequenced input: blood. CDR3 DNA: TGTGCCAGCAGCTTAGTTCAGGGAGTCGGGGAGCTGTTTTTT. Amino acids: CASSLVQGVGELFF.